This passage covers 5 T cell receptor beta chains from one sample sequenced in a study of molecular identifiers for immune sequencing clone quantification. TCRdb reprocessed the PCR reads with MiXCR, giving one entry per CDR3 protein. This repertoire shows under 800,000 distinct CDR3 sequences, 25% found once; its top ten account for about 0.73%. Sequenced material: naive CD8+ T cells from blood, with Jurkat cell RNA spiked in. Subset noted: FACS-sorted CD8+CD4-CCR7+CD45RA+ naive T cells. These receptors were taken from a human donor in good health. Some libraries in this study had Jurkat cell RNA spiked in.

The chain carries TRBV27 and TRBJ2-1, with 7 nucleotides matching TRBD2. Germline V gene sequence: CDR1 MNHEY, CDR2 SMNVEV (reference sequence). The CDR3 is 15 residues long. The ends lost 2 bases at V and 10 bases at J; junction bases unmatched: 11. The CDR3: CASSLGGGLSVEQFF. In nucleotides, the CDR3 is TGTGCCAGCAGTTTAGGCGGGGGACTATCCGTAGAGCAGTTCTTC.

This clonotype was detected ten times or more. The chain uses TRBV19 and TRBJ1-1, with 8 bases that match TRBD1. Trimming removed 3 bases from V and 3 bases from J; junction bases left unmatched: 3. Germline CDR1 and CDR2: LNHDA and SQIVND (reference sequence). The CDR3 is made up of 14 amino acids. The CDR3: CASSIDRGYTEAFF. In DNA form, the CDR3 reads TGTGCCAGTAGTATCGACAGGGGATACACTGAAGCTTTCTTT.

This clonotype was recorded many times. V is TRBV14 and J is TRBJ2-3, with D perhaps TRBD1 (6 bases). V was shortened by 4 bases and J by 0 bases, with 11 bases between the two germline ends. Germline values: CDR1 SGHDN, CDR2 FVKESK. The CDR3 extends over 15 amino acids. The CDR3 DNA reads as TGTGCCAGCAGCCCCTGGACAGTTAGCACAGATACGCAGTATTTT. Translated: CASSPWTVSTDTQYF.

At least ten counts were recorded for this clonotype. This chain connects TRBV20-1 to TRBJ1-4; the D is unclear. From germline, CDR1 is DFQATT and CDR2 SNEGSKA (reference sequence). The V end lost 1 base, the J end lost 2 bases, and 11 bases lay between the germline ends. The CDR3 contains 15 residues. CDR3 nucleotides: TGCAGTGCTAGAGCCAGGAGTCAGACTAATGAAAAACTGTTTTTT. It encodes CSARARSQTNEKLFF.

This clonotype was observed a few times. CDR3 bases: TGCAGCGTGGACAATAGAGAGAGCTCCTACAATGAGCAGTTCTTC. This translates into CSVDNRESSYNEQFF. The V call is TRBV29-1, the J call TRBJ2-1; tentative D call: TRBD1 (5 bases). Trimming removed 6 bases from V and 0 bases from J, with 15 bases in between. CDR3 length: 15 amino acids. Germline CDR1 is SQVTM and CDR2 is ANQGSEA.